In its sample, the clone carrying this TCR beta chain was seen once. The antigen is undetermined. CDR1 and CDR2 from the germline V gene are LGHNA and YNFKEQ. Trimming cost V 0 bases and J 10 bases, with 15 bases left between them. The CDR3 sequence is 14 residues long. The data were taken from a study of cytomegalovirus exposure and HLA in healthy donors. Study outcomes and limitations: Presence/absence analyses supposed approximately even sequencing depth among donors.

Both 60 Vbeta primers and 13 Jbeta primers went into the PCR. Assay: immunoSEQ multiplex PCR; the TCRdb copy retains only in-frame clones and omits some. The table shows about 130,000 clones, with more than 75% occurring only once. The J gene is TRBJ1-1, the V gene TRBV4-2; D is undetermined. Specimen: PBMCs. This clonotype originated in a man between 40 and 49 years old in good health and CMV-seronegative. The chain's CDR3 is CASSQDIGQVVAFF. For the CDR3, the DNA is TGTGCCAGCAGCCAAGATATCGGCCAGGTTGTAGCTTTCTTT.